What follows are 18 T cell receptor beta chains derived from one specimen sequenced in a study of T cell repertoires in cytomegalovirus infection (dated by TCRdb to about 2019). Sequencing relied on an Illumina HiSeq 1500. TCRdb reworked the public reads: Q25 trimming with fastp, MiXCR clone assembly, productive beta chains retained. Entries are consolidated by CDR3 protein sequence, retaining the most common genes and DNA. Across this sample there are about 340,000 distinct CDR3 sequences, with 25% to 30% seen only once. The ten largest make up roughly 20% of the sample. The treatment or condition label, as the study defines it: in vitro stimulation with specific CMV peptide epitopes to enrich CMV-specific T cells. For these TCRs, the target antigens are not known. The sequenced sample was cultured PBMCs, obtained from culture after CMV antigen stimulation. The receptor source for this set is a human donor in good health (CMV status not recorded). Some clones in this sample may be carry-over from other donors' samples.

There are a few counts of this clonotype. The chain has TRBV4-1 and TRBJ2-7; 7 bases line up with TRBD2. The CDR3 has 15 amino acids. V lost 2 bases and J lost 1; bases outside the gene matches: 5. The V gene's germline CDR1 is MGHRA and CDR2 YSYEKL. CDR3 in amino acids: CASSQLEGGSYEQYF. DNA of the CDR3: TGCGCCAGCAGCCAATTGGAGGGAGGGTCCTACGAGCAGTACTTC.

The V gene is TRBV6-1, the J gene TRBJ1-5; unclear D gene. The length of the CDR3 is 14 residues. Germline CDR1 MNHNS, CDR2 SASEGT. With 1 base removed from V and 7 bases from J, the gap between germline ends came to 11 bases. The CDR3 loop is CASSEGMSWQPQHF. The CDR3, as DNA: TGTGCCAGCAGTGAAGGGATGTCATGGCAGCCCCAGCATTTT.

This chain connects TRBV19 to TRBJ2-2, with TRBD1 matching 12 bases. Trimming at V came to 5 bases and at J to 7 bases, leaving 8 bases not matched to a gene. Germline CDR1 reads LNHDA; CDR2 reads SQIVND (reference sequence). The CDR3 is 16 residues long. The CDR3, as DNA: TGTGCCAGTAGTTCCCGGGACAGGGGGCGCGGCGGGGAGCTGTTTTTT. Its protein product is CASSSRDRGRGGELFF.

This clonotype was counted between two and nine times. The J gene is TRBJ1-2, the V gene TRBV6-5; no clear D. Germline CDR1 MNHEY, CDR2 SVGAGI. This CDR3 contains 14 residues. Trimming took off 0 bases at V and 3 bases at J, with 8 bases between the two ends. The chain's CDR3 is CASSYSSADYGYTF. CDR3 DNA sequence: TGTGCCAGCAGTTACTCGTCGGCCGACTATGGCTACACCTTC.

This clonotype showed up many times. The chain couples TRBV6-2 or TRBV6-3 to TRBJ1-1; D is uncertain. There are 16 residues in the CDR3. The germline gives CDR1 MNHEY, CDR2 SVGEGT. Trimming took 4 bases from V and 1 from J, leaving 16 bases between them. The CDR3 reads CASSFSVRATNTEAFF. CDR3 DNA: TGTGCCAGCAGTTTCTCGGTTCGGGCGACGAACACTGAAGCTTTCTTT.

The table lists this clonotype with a few counts. The gene calls are TRBV7-2 and TRBJ2-7, with D perhaps TRBD1 or TRBD2 (5 bases each). V gave up 1 base and J gave up 2 bases, with 12 bases separating them. This CDR3 region has 15 residues. Germline CDR1 is SGHTA and CDR2 is FQGNSA. DNA for the CDR3: TGTGCCAGCAGCTTAGGAGTAGGGGACGCCTACGAGCAGTACTTC. It is translated as CASSLGVGDAYEQYF.

The CDR3 loop is CATSDRYQETQYF. The CDR3 coding sequence is TGTGCCACCTCAGACCGGTACCAAGAGACCCAGTACTTC. The gene calls are TRBV12-3 or TRBV12-4 and TRBJ2-5; D unclear. This CDR3 comprises 13 residues. The V end was cut by 10 bases, the J end by 0 bases, with 12 bases between.

V is TRBV7-9 and J is TRBJ2-3; 13 nucleotides agree with TRBD2. The CDR3 is 16 amino acids. The V segment lost 5 bases and the J segment 6 bases; nucleotides outside the gene matches: 8. Per germline, CDR1 SEHNR and CDR2 FQNEAQ (reference sequence). The CDR3, as DNA: TGTGCCAGCAGCATTGGACTAGCGGGAGCTCCTGATACGCAGTATTTT. It codes for CASSIGLAGAPDTQYF.

The table lists this clonotype with a few counts. The chain is built from TRBV7-6 and TRBJ2-5, with D possibly matching TRBD2 (6 bases). The V end lost 5 bases, the J end lost 6 bases, and 13 bases lay between the germline ends. CDR3 length: 13 residues. The V gene's germline CDR1 is SGHVS and CDR2 FNYEAQ. Written as DNA, the CDR3 is TGTGCCAGCAGCGGCGGGACCCCTAAGACCCAGTACTTC. Translation gives CASSGGTPKTQYF.

This clonotype was detected a few times. The chain recombines TRBV28 with TRBJ2-5, with 13 bases that match TRBD2. Germline values: CDR1 MDHEN, CDR2 SYDVKM. CDR3 length: 17 amino acids. Germline trimming cut 5 bases from V and 4 bases from J; bases unmatched to any gene: 10. CDR3 residues: CASSPGLAGDGAETQYF. The CDR3 DNA reads TGTGCCAGCAGTCCCGGACTAGCGGGAGATGGGGCAGAGACCCAGTACTTC.

In its sample, this clonotype was seen a few times. The V gene is TRBV4-2, the J gene TRBJ1-2, with a weak D call TRBD1 (6 bases). This CDR3 spans 15 amino acids. The V gene's germline CDR1 is LGHNA and CDR2 YNFKEQ. V dropped 0 bases and J dropped 8 bases, with 16 bases sitting between them. CDR3 in DNA: TGTGCCAGCAGCCAAGATGAGAGGGGGGCTAACGGCTACACCTTC. Its protein is CASSQDERGANGYTF.

The chain links TRBV19 to TRBJ1-5; a possible D gene is TRBD1 (5 bases). Per the germline V gene, CDR1 is LNHDA and CDR2 is SQIVND (reference sequence). CDR3 length: 14 residues. V was shortened by 4 bases and J by 1 base, with 8 bases between the two germline ends. The CDR3: CASSKGQSNQPQHF. CDR3 DNA: TGTGCCAGTAGTAAAGGACAAAGCAATCAGCCCCAGCATTTT.

This rearrangement joins TRBV4-2 to TRBJ1-1; perhaps TRBD1 as D (5 bases). This CDR3 is built from 14 residues. Per the germline V gene, CDR1 is LGHNA and CDR2 is YNFKEQ. Trimming shortened V by 0 bases and J by 4 bases, and 9 bases separated the two germline ends. Here the CDR3 reads CASSQDRVSTEAFF. In nucleotides, the CDR3 is TGTGCCAGCAGCCAAGACAGGGTTAGCACTGAAGCTTTCTTT.

This clonotype has only a few counts. The genes are TRBV6-1 and TRBJ2-2; 11 bases are shared with TRBD1. CDR3 length: 18 amino acids. Germline V lookup: CDR1 MNHNS, CDR2 SASEGT. V was pared by 5 bases and J by 0 bases, with 8 bases of the junction left unmatched. The CDR3: CASSYRTGGLSNTGELFF. The DNA for the CDR3 is TGTGCCAGCAGTTATAGGACAGGGGGCCTCTCGAACACCGGGGAGCTGTTTTTT.

CDR3 DNA sequence: TGTGCCAGCTCACCACGGACACTGGGTGAAGCTTTCTTT. Its protein is CASSPRTLGEAFF. The chain combines TRBV18 with TRBJ1-1; tentatively, D is TRBD1 (5 bases). Deletions cut 1 base from V and 7 bases from J, with 10 bases between. This CDR3 has 13 amino acids. The germline V gene has CDR1 KGHSH and CDR2 LQKENI. The variable domain in full, with the rest retrieved from reference TRBV18 and TRBJ1-1, is NAGVMQNPRHLVRRRGQEARLRCSPMKGHSHVYWYRQLPEEGLKFMVYLQKENIIDESGMPKERFSAEFPKEGPSILRIQQVVRGDSAAYFCASSPRTLGEAFFGQGTRLTVV.

The DNA of the CDR3 is TGTGCCAGTACCCGAGGGACAGGAAACAATGAGCAGTTCTTC. Protein product: CASTRGTGNNEQFF. The chain employs TRBV27 and TRBJ2-1, with 8 bases aligning to TRBD1. Germline values: CDR1 MNHEY, CDR2 SMNVEV (reference sequence). Trimming took 9 bases from V and 5 from J; bases not matched to a gene: 9. The CDR3 loop spans 14 amino acids.

The V gene is TRBV6-5, the J gene TRBJ1-2, with 10 bases that match TRBD1. The CDR3 extends over 14 amino acids. The germline V gene has CDR1 MNHEY and CDR2 SVGAGI. After removal of 4 bases from V and 8 bases from J, the junction contained 7 bases not matched to a gene. The CDR3 loop reads CASSSGTGVGGYTF. CDR3 DNA sequence: TGTGCCAGCAGTTCCGGGACAGGGGTAGGCGGCTACACCTTC.

V and J are TRBV28 and TRBJ1-1, with D unclear. From germline, CDR1 is MDHEN and CDR2 SYDVKM. The ends were cut back, 4 bases at V and 3 bases at J, with 12 bases in the middle. CDR3 length equals 14 residues. CDR3 nucleotide sequence: TGTGCCAGCAGTTCCGCCGGGTCGGACACTGAAGCTTTCTTT. This gives the protein CASSSAGSDTEAFF. The complete variable domain, with remaining parts taken from reference TRBV28 and TRBJ1-1, reads DVKVTQSSRYLVKRTGEKVFLECVQDMDHENMFWYRQDPGLGLRLIYFSYDVKMKEKGDIPEGYSVSREKKERFSLILESASTNQTSMYLCASSSAGSDTEAFFGQGTRLTVV.